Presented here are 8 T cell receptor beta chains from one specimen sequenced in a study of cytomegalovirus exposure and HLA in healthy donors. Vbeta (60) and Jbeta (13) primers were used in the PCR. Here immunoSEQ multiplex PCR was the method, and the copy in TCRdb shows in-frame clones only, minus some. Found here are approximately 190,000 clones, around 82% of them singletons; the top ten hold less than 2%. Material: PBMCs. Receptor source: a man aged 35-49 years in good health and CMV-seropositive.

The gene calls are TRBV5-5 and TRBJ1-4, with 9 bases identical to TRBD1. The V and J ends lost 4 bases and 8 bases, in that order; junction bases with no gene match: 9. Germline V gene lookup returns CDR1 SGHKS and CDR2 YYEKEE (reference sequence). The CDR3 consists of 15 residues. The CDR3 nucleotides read TGTGCCAGCAGCGTAGTCGGGACAGGGAACGAAAAACTGTTTTTT. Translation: CASSVVGTGNEKLFF.

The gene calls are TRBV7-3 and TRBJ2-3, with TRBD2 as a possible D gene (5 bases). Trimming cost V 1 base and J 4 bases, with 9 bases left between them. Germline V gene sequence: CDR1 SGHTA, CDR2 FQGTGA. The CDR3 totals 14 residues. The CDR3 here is CASSLIATADTQYF. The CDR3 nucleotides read TGTGCCAGCAGCTTAATAGCGACGGCAGATACGCAGTATTTT.

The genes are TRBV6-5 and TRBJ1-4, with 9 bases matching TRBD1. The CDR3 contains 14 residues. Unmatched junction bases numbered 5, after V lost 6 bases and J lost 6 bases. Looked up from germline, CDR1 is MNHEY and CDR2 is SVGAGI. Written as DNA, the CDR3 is TGTGCCAGCAGCCCCGGGACAGGGTATGAAAAACTGTTTTTT. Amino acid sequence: CASSPGTGYEKLFF.

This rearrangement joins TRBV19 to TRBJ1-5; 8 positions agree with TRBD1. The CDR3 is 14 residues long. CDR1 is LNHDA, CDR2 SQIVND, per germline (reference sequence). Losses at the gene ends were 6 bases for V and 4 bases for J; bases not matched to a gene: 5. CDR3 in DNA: TGTGCCAGTAGCAGGGACAGGTTTAATCAGCCCCAGCATTTT. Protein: CASSRDRFNQPQHF.

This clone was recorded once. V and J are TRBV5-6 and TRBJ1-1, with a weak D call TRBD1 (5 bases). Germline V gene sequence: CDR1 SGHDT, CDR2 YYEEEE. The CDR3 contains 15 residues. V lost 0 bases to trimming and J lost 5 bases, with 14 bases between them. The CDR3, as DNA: TGTGCCAGCAGCTTGGGTTGGGGGGGAAGGACTGAAGCTTTCTTT. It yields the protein CASSLGWGGRTEAFF.

The CDR3 coding sequence is TGTGCCAGCAGCAGTACAGGGGGAGAGCGCGAGCAGTACTTC. It codes for CASSSTGGEREQYF. The chain combines TRBV7-9 with TRBJ2-7, with 8 bases fitting TRBD1. CDR1 SEHNR and CDR2 FQNEAQ come from the germline V gene (reference sequence). Trimming cost V 5 bases and J 6 bases; bases outside gene matches: 9. The CDR3 has 14 residues.

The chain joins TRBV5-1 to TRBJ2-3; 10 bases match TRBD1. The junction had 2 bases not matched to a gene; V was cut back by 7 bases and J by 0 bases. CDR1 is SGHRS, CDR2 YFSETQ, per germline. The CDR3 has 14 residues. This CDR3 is CASRTGGSTDTQYF. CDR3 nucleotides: TGCGCCAGCCGGACAGGGGGGAGCACAGATACGCAGTATTTT. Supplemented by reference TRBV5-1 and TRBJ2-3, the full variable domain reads KAGVTQTPRYLIKTRGQQVTLSCSPISGHRSVSWYQQTPGQGLQFLFEYFSETQRNKGNFPGRFSGRQFSNSRSEMNVSTLELGDSALYLCASRTGGSTDTQYFGPGTRLTVL.

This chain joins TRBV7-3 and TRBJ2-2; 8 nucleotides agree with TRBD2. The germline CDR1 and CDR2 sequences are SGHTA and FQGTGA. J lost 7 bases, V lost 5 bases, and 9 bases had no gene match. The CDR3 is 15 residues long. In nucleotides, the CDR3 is TGTGCCAGCAGCCTGGTGGGACTAGGAGGCGGGGAGCTGTTTTTT. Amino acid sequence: CASSLVGLGGGELFF.